This entry lists 10 T cell receptor beta chains sequenced from one sample in a study of OX40 agonist ivuxolimab in advanced cancers. Here immunoSEQ multiplex PCR was the method, and the copy in TCRdb shows in-frame clones only, minus some. Among tens of thousands of clones listed, roughly 77% were seen once. The sample was CD4+ or CD8+ T cells sorted from blood, taken in a trial of the OX40 agonist ivuxolimab. The receptors stem from an adult with an advanced solid tumor such as melanoma, head and neck, liver or kidney cancer.

This clone has a handful of counts. The rearrangement joins TRBV5-6 to TRBJ1-2, with D unclear. CDR3 size: 15 residues. The V end was cut by 5 bases, the J end by 4 bases, with 18 bases between. Per germline, CDR1 SGHDT and CDR2 YYEEEE. DNA of the CDR3: TGTGCCAGCAGTCCCACGTTAGATCCGACCTATGGCTACACCTTC. Translation gives CASSPTLDPTYGYTF.

The chain recombines TRBV6-5 with TRBJ2-3, with 8 bases fitting TRBD2. Germline values: CDR1 MNHEY, CDR2 SVGAGI. The CDR3 loop spans 14 amino acids. V was pared by 4 bases and J by 4 bases, with 4 bases of the junction left unmatched. The CDR3 region has the DNA TGTGCCAGCAGTTCAGCGGGGGCCCCAGATACGCAGTATTTT. This sequence encodes CASSSAGAPDTQYF.

This chain joins TRBV21-1 and TRBJ2-7. TRBV21-1 is a pseudogene locus. The CDR3 has 13 amino acids. This CDR3 is CASSKEVGNEQYF. CDR3 nucleotide sequence: TGTGCCAGCAGCAAAGAGGTGGGGAACGAGCAGTACTTC.

This clone has only one observation. The chain links TRBV18 to TRBJ1-4, with D hard to call. Germline CDR1 and CDR2: KGHSH and LQKENI. Trimming shortened V by 3 bases and J by 8 bases, and 16 bases separated the two germline ends. CDR3 length: 15 amino acids. CDR3 bases: TGTGCCAGCTCACCGGACGGACCCCTCGTAGAAAAACTGTTTTTT. Its translation is CASSPDGPLVEKLFF.

This clone was counted only a few times. J is TRBJ1-6 and V is TRBV30; the match to TRBD1 covers 9 bases. There are 15 residues in the CDR3. V lost 3 bases and J lost 6; bases outside the gene matches: 6. From germline, CDR1 is GTSNPN and CDR2 SVGIG (reference sequence). For the CDR3, the DNA is TGTGCCTGGAGAAGGACAGGGGTGGGTAATTCACCCCTCCACTTT. Its protein is CAWRRTGVGNSPLHF.

V and J are TRBV5-1 and TRBJ2-5; 7 bases are shared with TRBD2. The V segment lost 2 bases and the J segment 1 base; nucleotides outside the gene matches: 2. CDR3 length: 14 residues. Germline V CDR1 and CDR2: SGHRS, YFSETQ. CDR3 nucleotides: TGCGCCAGCAGCTTAGGCGGGGGCCAAGAGACCCAGTACTTC. Amino acids: CASSLGGGQETQYF.

V is TRBV5-8 and J is TRBJ1-4; unclear D gene. CDR3 length: 18 residues. Germline loops: CDR1 SGHTS, CDR2 YDEGEE. The ends were cut back, 1 base at V and 0 bases at J, with 16 bases in the middle. CDR3 DNA: TGTGCCAGCAGCTTGAATTGGGCGACCGAGGCAACTAATGAAAAACTGTTTTTT. Its translation is CASSLNWATEATNEKLFF. Full variable domain (missing parts from reference TRBV5-8 and TRBJ1-4): EAGVTQSPTHLIKTRGQQATLRCSPISGHTSVYWYQQALGLGLQFLLWYDEGEERNRGNFPPRFSGRQFPNYSSELNVNALELEDSALYLCASSLNWATEATNEKLFFGSGTQLSVL.

V usage is TRBV18 and J usage is TRBJ2-2; D is possibly TRBD2 (5 bases). This CDR3 contains 14 residues. The germline V gene encodes CDR1 KGHSH and CDR2 LQKENI. V lost 3 bases, J lost 3 bases, and 8 bases lay in between. CDR3 nucleotides: TGTGCCAGCTCACCGCTGAGGGACACCGGGGAGCTGTTTTTT. Protein: CASSPLRDTGELFF.

This rearrangement joins TRBV6-1 to TRBJ1-4; D ambiguous. V lost 7 bases and J 8 bases, leaving 8 bases between the germline ends. This CDR3 has 11 residues. Germline lookup yields CDR1 MNHNS and CDR2 SASEGT. The CDR3 DNA reads as TGTGCCAGCAACAGAAGGGAAAAACTGTTTTTT. It is translated as CASNRREKLFF.

V gene TRBV6-4 combines with J gene TRBJ2-2; either TRBD1 or TRBD2 may supply D (5 bases each). This CDR3 is built from 17 residues. V was pared by 2 bases and J by 2 bases, with 15 bases between. Per the germline V gene, CDR1 is MRHNA and CDR2 is SNTAGT. CDR3 sequence: CASSDGDVRRNTGELFF. CDR3 sequence (DNA): TGTGCCAGCAGTGACGGGGACGTTCGACGAAACACCGGGGAGCTGTTTTTT.